This T cell receptor (beta chain) appears in the sequencing data of a study of CD8 T cells in Susac syndrome. Negative isolation yielded CD4+ and CD8+ T cells, and FACS enriched TEMRA cells. cDNA came from approximately 0.5 to 1 ug RNA primed by random hexamers. MiXCR, run by TCRdb on the immunoSEQ multiplex PCR reads, gives a single entry per CDR3 protein. The profile shows around 170,000 distinct CDR3 sequences, almost 96% of them singletons. CDR1 and CDR2 from the germline V gene are DFQATT and SNEGSKA (reference sequence). The length of the CDR3 is 15 residues. The V gene end was trimmed by 6 bases and the J gene end by 6 bases; junction bases not matched to a gene: 11.

The material sequenced was CD4+ T cells from PBMCs. The V call is TRBV20-1, the J call TRBJ1-6, with TRBD1 identical over 7 bases. This clonotype was obtained from a human donor with Susac syndrome. The CDR3 region is CSALPTGSSNSPLHF. CDR3 nucleotides: TGCAGTGCACTTCCGACAGGGAGCTCTAATTCACCCCTCCACTTT.